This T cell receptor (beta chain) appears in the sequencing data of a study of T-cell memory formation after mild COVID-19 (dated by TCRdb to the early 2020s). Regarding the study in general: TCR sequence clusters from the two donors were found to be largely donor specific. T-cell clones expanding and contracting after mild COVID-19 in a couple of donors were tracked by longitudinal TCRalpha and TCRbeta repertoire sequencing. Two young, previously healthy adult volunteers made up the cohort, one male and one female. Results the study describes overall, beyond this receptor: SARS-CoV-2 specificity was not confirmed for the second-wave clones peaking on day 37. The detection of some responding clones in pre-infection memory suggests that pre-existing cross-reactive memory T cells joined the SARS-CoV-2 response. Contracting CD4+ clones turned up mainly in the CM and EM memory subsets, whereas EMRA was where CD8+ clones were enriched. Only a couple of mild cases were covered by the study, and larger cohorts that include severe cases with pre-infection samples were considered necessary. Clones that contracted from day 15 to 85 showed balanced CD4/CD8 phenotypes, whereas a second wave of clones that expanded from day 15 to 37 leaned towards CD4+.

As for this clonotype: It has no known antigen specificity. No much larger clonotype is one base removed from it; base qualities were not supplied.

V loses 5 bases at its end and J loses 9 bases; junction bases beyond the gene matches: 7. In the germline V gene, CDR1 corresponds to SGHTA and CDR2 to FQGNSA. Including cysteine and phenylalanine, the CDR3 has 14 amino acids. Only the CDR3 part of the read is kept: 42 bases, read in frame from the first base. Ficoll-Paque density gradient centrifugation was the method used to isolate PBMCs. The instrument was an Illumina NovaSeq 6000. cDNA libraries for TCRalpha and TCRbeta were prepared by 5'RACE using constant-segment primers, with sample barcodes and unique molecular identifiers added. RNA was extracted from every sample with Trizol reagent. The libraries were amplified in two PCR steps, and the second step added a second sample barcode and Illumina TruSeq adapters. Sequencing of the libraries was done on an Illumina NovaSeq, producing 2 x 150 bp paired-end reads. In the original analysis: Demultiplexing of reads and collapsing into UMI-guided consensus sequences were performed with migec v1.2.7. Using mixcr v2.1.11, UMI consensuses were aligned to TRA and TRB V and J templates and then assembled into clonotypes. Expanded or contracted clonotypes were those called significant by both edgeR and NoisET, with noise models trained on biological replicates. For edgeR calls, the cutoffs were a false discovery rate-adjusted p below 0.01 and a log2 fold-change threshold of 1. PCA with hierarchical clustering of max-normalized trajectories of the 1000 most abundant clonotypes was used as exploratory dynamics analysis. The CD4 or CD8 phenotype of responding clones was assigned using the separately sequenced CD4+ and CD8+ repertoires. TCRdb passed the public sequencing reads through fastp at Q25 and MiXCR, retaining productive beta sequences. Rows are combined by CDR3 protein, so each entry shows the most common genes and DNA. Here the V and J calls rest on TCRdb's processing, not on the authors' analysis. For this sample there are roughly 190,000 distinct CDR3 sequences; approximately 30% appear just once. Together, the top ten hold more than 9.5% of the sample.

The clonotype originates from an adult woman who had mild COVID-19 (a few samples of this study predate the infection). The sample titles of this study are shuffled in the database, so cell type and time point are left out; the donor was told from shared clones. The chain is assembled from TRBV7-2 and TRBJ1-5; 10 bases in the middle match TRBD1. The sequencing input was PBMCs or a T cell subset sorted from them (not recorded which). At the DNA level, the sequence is TGTGCCAGCAGCCCGGGACAGGGGTCGCGGCCCCAGCATTTT. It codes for CASSPGQGSRPQHF.